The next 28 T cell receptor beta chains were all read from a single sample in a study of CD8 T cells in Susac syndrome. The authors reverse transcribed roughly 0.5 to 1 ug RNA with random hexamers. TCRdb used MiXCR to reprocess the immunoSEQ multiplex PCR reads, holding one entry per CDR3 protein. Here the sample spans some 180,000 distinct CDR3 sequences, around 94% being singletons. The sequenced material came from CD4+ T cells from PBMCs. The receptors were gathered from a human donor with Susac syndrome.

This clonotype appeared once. The CDR3 here is CASSQERQGTLRQPQHF. CDR3 in DNA: TGCGCCAGCAGCCAAGAACGACAGGGGACCCTTCGACAGCCCCAGCATTTT. V is TRBV4-1 and J is TRBJ1-5; 8 nucleotides agree with TRBD1. Unmatched junction bases numbered 11, after V lost 0 bases and J lost 7 bases. Germline CDR1 MGHRA, CDR2 YSYEKL. CDR3 length: 17 amino acids.

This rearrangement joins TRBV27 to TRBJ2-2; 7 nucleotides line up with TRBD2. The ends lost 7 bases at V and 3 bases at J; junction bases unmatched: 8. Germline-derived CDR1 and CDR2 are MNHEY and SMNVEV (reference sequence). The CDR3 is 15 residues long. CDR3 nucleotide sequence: TGTGCCAGCACCCCCCGACGGGGGGACACCGGGGAGCTGTTTTTT. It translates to CASTPRRGDTGELFF.

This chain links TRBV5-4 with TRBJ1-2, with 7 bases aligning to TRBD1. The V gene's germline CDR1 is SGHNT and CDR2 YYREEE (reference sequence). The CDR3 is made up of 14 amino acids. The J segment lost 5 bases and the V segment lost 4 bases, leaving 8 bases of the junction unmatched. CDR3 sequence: CASSPGQEPYGYTF. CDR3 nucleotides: TGTGCCAGCAGCCCCGGACAGGAACCTTATGGCTACACCTTC.

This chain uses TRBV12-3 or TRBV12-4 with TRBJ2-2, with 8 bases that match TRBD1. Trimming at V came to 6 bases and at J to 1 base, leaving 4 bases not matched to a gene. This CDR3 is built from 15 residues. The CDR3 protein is CASSTGTGNTGELFF. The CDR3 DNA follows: TGTGCCAGCAGCACCGGGACAGGGAACACCGGGGAGCTGTTTTTT.

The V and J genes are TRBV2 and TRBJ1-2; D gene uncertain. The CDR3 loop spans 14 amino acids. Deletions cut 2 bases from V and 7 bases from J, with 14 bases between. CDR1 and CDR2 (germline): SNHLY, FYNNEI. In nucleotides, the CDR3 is TGTGCCAGCAGTGAAATGAAGGGAACTCGTGGCTACACCTTC. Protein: CASSEMKGTRGYTF.

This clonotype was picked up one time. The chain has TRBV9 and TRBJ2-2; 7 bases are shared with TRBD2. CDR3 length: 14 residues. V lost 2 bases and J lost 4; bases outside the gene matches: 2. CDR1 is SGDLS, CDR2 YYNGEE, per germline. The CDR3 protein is CASSVGGGTGELFF. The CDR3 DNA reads TGTGCCAGCAGCGTGGGGGGGGGCACCGGGGAGCTGTTTTTT.

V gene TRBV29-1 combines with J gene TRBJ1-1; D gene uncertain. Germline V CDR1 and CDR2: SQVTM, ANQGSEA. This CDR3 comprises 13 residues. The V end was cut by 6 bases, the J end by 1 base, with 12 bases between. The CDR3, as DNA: TGCAGCGTGCGGGTCTCAGGGAACACTGAAGCTTTCTTT. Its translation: CSVRVSGNTEAFF.

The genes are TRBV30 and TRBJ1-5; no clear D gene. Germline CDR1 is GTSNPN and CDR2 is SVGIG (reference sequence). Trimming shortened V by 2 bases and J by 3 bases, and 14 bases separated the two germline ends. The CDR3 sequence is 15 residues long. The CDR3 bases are TGTGCCTGGAGTTTCTTTGGGCAGTTCAATCAGCCCCAGCATTTT. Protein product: CAWSFFGQFNQPQHF.

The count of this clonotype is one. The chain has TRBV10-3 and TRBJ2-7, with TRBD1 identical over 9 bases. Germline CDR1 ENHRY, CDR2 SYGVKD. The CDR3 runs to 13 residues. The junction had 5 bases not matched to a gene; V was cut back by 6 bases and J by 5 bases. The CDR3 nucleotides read TGTGCCATCAGCACCGGGACAGGGAACGAGCAGTACTTC. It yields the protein CAISTGTGNEQYF.

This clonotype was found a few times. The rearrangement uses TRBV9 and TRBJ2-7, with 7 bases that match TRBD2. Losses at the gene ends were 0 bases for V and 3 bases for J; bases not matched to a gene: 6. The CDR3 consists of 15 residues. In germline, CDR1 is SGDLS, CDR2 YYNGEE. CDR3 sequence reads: CASSVDWEGGYEQYF. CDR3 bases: TGTGCCAGCAGCGTAGACTGGGAGGGAGGCTACGAGCAGTACTTC.

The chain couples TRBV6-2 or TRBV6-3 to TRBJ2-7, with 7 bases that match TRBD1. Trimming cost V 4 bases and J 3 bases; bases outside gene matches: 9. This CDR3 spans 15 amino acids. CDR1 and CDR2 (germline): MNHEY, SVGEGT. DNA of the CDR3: TGTGCCAGCAGTTCTCCCTCGACAGGGAACTACGAGCAGTACTTC. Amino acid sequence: CASSSPSTGNYEQYF.

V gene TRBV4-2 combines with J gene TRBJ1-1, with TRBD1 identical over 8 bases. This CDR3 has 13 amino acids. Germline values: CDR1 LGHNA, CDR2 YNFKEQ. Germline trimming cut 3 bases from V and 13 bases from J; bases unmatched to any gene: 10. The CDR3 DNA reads TGTGCCAGCAGCCAGGGACAGGACCCTAAAGGTTTCTTT. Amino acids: CASSQGQDPKGFF.

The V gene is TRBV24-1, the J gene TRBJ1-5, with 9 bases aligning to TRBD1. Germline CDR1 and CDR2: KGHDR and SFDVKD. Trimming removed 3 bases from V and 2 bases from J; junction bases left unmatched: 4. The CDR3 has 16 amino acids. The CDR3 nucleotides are TGTGCCACCAGTGATCCAAGGACAGGGGGCAATCAGCCCCAGCATTTT. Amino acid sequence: CATSDPRTGGNQPQHF.

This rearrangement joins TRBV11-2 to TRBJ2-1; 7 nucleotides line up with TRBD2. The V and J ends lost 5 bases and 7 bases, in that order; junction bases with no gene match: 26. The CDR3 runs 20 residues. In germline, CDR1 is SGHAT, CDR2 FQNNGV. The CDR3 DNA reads TGTGCCAGCAGCCCAGTTCAAAGGGCTAGCGGTCTTACGAGGGAGAATGAGCAGTTCTTC. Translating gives CASSPVQRASGLTRENEQFF.

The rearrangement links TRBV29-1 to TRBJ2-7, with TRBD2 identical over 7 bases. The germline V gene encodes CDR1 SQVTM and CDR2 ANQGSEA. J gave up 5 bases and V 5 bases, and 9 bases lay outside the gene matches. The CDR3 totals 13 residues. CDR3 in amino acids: CSVRGRASNEQYF. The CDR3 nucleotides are TGCAGCGTTCGAGGGAGGGCCAGCAACGAGCAGTACTTC.

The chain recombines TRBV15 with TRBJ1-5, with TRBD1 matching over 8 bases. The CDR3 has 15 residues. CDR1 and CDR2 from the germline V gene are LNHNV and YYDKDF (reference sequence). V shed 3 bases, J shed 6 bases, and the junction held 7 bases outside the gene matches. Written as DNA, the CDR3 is TGTGCCACCAGCAGTGGGACAGGAGGGGGTCAGCCCCAGCATTTT. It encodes CATSSGTGGGQPQHF.

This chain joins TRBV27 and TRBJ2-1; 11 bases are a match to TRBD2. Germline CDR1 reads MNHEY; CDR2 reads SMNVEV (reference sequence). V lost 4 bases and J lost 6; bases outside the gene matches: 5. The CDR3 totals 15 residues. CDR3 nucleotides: TGTGCCAGCAGTTCACTAGCGGGAGTTCGCAATGAGCAGTTCTTC. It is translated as CASSSLAGVRNEQFF.

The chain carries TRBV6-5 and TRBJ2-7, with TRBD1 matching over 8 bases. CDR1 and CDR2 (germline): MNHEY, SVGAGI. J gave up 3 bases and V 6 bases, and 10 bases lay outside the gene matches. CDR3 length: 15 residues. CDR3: CASSLGQGVNYEQYF. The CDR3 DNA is TGTGCCAGCAGCCTTGGACAGGGAGTGAACTACGAGCAGTACTTC.

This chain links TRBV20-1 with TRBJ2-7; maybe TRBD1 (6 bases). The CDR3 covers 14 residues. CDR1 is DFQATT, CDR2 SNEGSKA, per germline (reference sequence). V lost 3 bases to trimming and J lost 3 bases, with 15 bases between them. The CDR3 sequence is CSASFRGTFYEQYF. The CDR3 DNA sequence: TGCAGTGCTAGTTTCAGGGGTACGTTCTACGAGCAGTACTTC.

The CDR3 region is CATRKGGGTDTQYF. DNA of the CDR3: TGTGCCACCCGGAAGGGGGGTGGGACAGATACGCAGTATTTT. The V gene is TRBV24-1, the J gene TRBJ2-3, with D perhaps given as TRBD1 or TRBD2 (6 bases each). The CDR3 is made up of 14 amino acids. V lost 9 bases and J lost 3, with 15 bases in between. Germline lookup yields CDR1 KGHDR and CDR2 SFDVKD.

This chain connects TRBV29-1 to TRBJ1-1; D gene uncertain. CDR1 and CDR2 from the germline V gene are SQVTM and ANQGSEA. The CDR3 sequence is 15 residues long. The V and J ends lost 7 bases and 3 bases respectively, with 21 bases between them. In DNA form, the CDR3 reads TGCAGCGCCGAAGGGTCCCTGTTATGGGACACTGAAGCTTTCTTT. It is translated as CSAEGSLLWDTEAFF.

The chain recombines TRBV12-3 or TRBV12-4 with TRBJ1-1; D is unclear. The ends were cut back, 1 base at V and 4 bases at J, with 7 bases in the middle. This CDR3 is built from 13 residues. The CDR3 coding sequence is TGTGCCAGCAGTTTAGAAGCGCGCACTGAAGCTTTCTTT. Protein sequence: CASSLEARTEAFF.

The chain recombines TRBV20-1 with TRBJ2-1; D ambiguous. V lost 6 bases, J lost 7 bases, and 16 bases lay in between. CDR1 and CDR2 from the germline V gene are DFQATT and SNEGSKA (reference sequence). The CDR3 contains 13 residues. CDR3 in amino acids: CSALPIVRNEQFF. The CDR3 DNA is TGCAGTGCGCTCCCCATAGTTAGGAATGAGCAGTTCTTC.

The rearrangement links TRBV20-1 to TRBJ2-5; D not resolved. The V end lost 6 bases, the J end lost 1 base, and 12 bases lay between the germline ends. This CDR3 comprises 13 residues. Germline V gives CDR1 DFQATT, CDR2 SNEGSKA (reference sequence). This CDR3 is CSASDGTQETQYF. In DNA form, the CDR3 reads TGCAGTGCCTCGGACGGAACCCAAGAGACCCAGTACTTC.

The CDR3 bases are TGTGCCAGCAGCCAAGCTTGGGCGAGGGGCACAGATACGCAGTATTTT. Protein product: CASSQAWARGTDTQYF. This chain links TRBV4-2 with TRBJ2-3, with a tentative D call TRBD2 (5 bases). Germline loops: CDR1 LGHNA, CDR2 YNFKEQ. This CDR3 has 16 amino acids. The V and J ends lost 1 base and 1 base respectively, with 12 bases between them.

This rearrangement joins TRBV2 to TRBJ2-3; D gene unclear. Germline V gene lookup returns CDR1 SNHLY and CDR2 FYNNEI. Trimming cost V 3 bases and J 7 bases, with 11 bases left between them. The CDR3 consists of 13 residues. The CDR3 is CASSEGFANTQYF. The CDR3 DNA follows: TGTGCCAGCAGTGAGGGGTTTGCGAATACGCAGTATTTT.

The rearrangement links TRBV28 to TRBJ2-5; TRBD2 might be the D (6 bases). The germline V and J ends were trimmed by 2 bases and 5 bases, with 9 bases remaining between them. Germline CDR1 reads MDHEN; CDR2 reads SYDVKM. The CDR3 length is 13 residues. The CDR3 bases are TGTGCCAGCAGTTTAGCGGGGCTCGAGACCCAGTACTTC. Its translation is CASSLAGLETQYF. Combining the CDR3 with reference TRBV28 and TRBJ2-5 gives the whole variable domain DVKVTQSSRYLVKRTGEKVFLECVQDMDHENMFWYRQDPGLGLRLIYFSYDVKMKEKGDIPEGYSVSREKKERFSLILESASTNQTSMYLCASSLAGLETQYFGPGTRLLVL.

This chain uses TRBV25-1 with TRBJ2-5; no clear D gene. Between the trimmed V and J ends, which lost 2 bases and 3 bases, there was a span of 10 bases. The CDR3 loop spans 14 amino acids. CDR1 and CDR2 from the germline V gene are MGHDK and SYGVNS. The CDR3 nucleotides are TGTGCCAGCAGTGAAGACACCGCTAAAGAGACCCAGTACTTC. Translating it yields CASSEDTAKETQYF.